The 20 T cell receptor beta chains presented below share a single source sample, sequenced in a study of cytomegalovirus exposure and HLA in healthy donors. It was with 60 Vbeta and 13 Jbeta primers that the PCR ran. The protocol was immunoSEQ multiplex PCR, while the TCRdb copy is restricted to in-frame clones and leaves out a portion. Of just under 70,000 clones listed, approximately 80% were seen once; the top ten hold approximately 7%. The sequenced sample consisted of PBMCs. The receptors come from a human donor in good health.

V and J are TRBV7-6 and TRBJ1-1; maybe TRBD1 (5 bases). CDR3 size: 13 residues. Germline-derived CDR1 and CDR2 are SGHVS and FNYEAQ. Trimming stripped 8 bases from V and 3 bases from J, with 13 bases between. The DNA of the CDR3 is TGTGCCAGCGGGGCAGAGCTGGACACTGAAGCTTTCTTT. Amino acid sequence: CASGAELDTEAFF.

The chain employs TRBV5-5 and TRBJ2-1, with 9 positions matching TRBD1. Germline lookup yields CDR1 SGHKS and CDR2 YYEKEE (reference sequence). V lost 3 bases and J lost 4; bases outside the gene matches: 8. The CDR3 runs to 16 residues. The CDR3 protein is CASSSRTGEVYNEQFF. CDR3 coding DNA: TGTGCCAGCAGCTCGCGGACAGGGGAAGTTTACAATGAGCAGTTCTTC.

The chain uses TRBV6-1 and TRBJ2-1; 8 positions match TRBD2. The CDR3 runs to 16 residues. CDR1 and CDR2 (germline): MNHNS, SASEGT. V shed 8 bases, J shed 1 base, and the junction held 10 bases outside the gene matches. The CDR3 is CASRGGGGSSYNEQFF. In DNA form, the CDR3 reads TGTGCCAGCCGTGGGGGCGGGGGGTCTTCCTACAATGAGCAGTTCTTC.

The chain carries TRBV9 and TRBJ2-7, with 7 bases that match TRBD1. V trimming: 4 bases; J trimming: 0 bases; junction bases outside the gene matches: 7. Germline loops: CDR1 SGDLS, CDR2 YYNGEE. The CDR3 contains 15 residues. In DNA, the CDR3 is TGTGCCAGCAGCAGAGGGACAGCCAGCTCCTACGAGCAGTACTTC. This sequence encodes CASSRGTASSYEQYF.

The chain combines TRBV5-6 with TRBJ2-7, with 7 bases aligning to TRBD1. The CDR3 is 14 residues long. Per the germline V gene, CDR1 is SGHDT and CDR2 is YYEEEE. Trimming took 3 bases from V and 12 from J; bases not matched to a gene: 15. The CDR3 region is CASSSSRDSIRGYF. The CDR3 DNA reads as TGTGCCAGCAGCTCGTCCCGGGACAGTATACGAGGGTACTTC.

The rearrangement joins TRBV7-2 to TRBJ2-7; D not certain. The CDR3 consists of 11 residues. Germline loops: CDR1 SGHTA, CDR2 FQGNSA. Trimming shortened V by 4 bases and J by 3 bases, and 4 bases separated the two germline ends. The CDR3 here is CASSSVYEQYF. In DNA form, the CDR3 reads TGTGCCAGCAGCTCCGTCTACGAGCAGTACTTC.

The chain carries TRBV5-1 and TRBJ2-3, with D unclear. The germline V gene encodes CDR1 SGHRS and CDR2 YFSETQ. This CDR3 has 14 residues. Between the trimmed V and J ends, which lost 0 bases and 4 bases, there was a span of 9 bases. The CDR3 region has the DNA TGCGCCAGCAGCTTGGACAGTTCCCCAGATACGCAGTATTTT. Translated, it gives CASSLDSSPDTQYF.

This clone turned up a few times. The chain combines TRBV6-1 with TRBJ1-2; 8 positions agree with TRBD1. Germline V gives CDR1 MNHNS, CDR2 SASEGT. The CDR3 is made up of 12 amino acids. The V segment lost 6 bases and the J segment 8 bases; nucleotides outside the gene matches: 5. The CDR3 loop is CASRTGGGGYTF. DNA of the CDR3: TGTGCCAGCAGAACAGGGGGGGGAGGCTACACCTTC.

The V and J genes are TRBV7-2 and TRBJ2-7; a possible D gene is TRBD2 (6 bases). CDR3 length equals 15 residues. The germline V gene encodes CDR1 SGHTA and CDR2 FQGNSA. The V end was cut by 2 bases, the J end by 3 bases, with 14 bases between. For the CDR3, the DNA is TGTGCCAGCAGCTTAAGTGGGGGGTTTATCTACGAGCAGTACTTC. Translating it yields CASSLSGGFIYEQYF.

The V and J genes are TRBV7-2 and TRBJ1-2, with a possible D match to TRBD1 (5 bases). This CDR3 is built from 11 residues. V gave up 5 bases and J gave up 10 bases, with 11 bases separating them. Germline loops: CDR1 SGHTA, CDR2 FQGNSA. The CDR3 bases are TGTGCCAGCAGCCCACAGGCCTTCTACACCTTC. Translation gives CASSPQAFYTF.

The chain employs TRBV19 and TRBJ2-5, with 7 bases that match TRBD1. This CDR3 region has 15 residues. Unmatched junction bases numbered 13, after V lost 5 bases and J lost 7 bases. Per germline, CDR1 LNHDA and CDR2 SQIVND (reference sequence). CDR3 in amino acids: CASSAPGTAPGTQYF. CDR3 in DNA: TGTGCCAGTAGTGCACCCGGGACAGCTCCTGGGACCCAGTACTTC. The whole variable domain, filled in from reference TRBV19 and TRBJ2-5, reads DGGITQSPKYLFRKEGQNVTLSCEQNLNHDAMYWYRQDPGQGLRLIYYSQIVNDFQKGDIAEGYSVSREKKESFPLTVTSAQKNPTAFYLCASSAPGTAPGTQYFGPGTRLLVL.

The CDR3 coding sequence is TGTGCCAGCAGCGCCGGACTAGCGGGGAGGATTGTTGAGACCCAGTACTTC. Protein: CASSAGLAGRIVETQYF. This chain joins TRBV9 and TRBJ2-5, with 12 bases lining up with TRBD2. This CDR3 is 17 amino acids long. Trimming cost V 3 bases and J 5 bases; bases outside gene matches: 11. Germline CDR1 SGDLS, CDR2 YYNGEE.

This chain joins TRBV19 and TRBJ2-3, with TRBD2 identical over 7 bases. Germline CDR1 reads LNHDA; CDR2 reads SQIVND (reference sequence). The CDR3 spans 13 residues. Trimming at V came to 7 bases and at J to 0 bases, leaving 1 base not matched to a gene. CDR3 bases: TGTGCCAGTATGACTAGCAGCACAGATACGCAGTATTTT. It yields the protein CASMTSSTDTQYF.

V is TRBV19 and J is TRBJ2-2; 7 bases match TRBD1. V trimming: 4 bases; J trimming: 3 bases; junction bases outside the gene matches: 2. Germline loops: CDR1 LNHDA, CDR2 SQIVND (reference sequence). The CDR3 length is 14 residues. The CDR3 spells CASSNRGDTGELFF. The CDR3 region has the DNA TGTGCCAGTAGTAACAGGGGAGACACCGGGGAGCTGTTTTTT.

The V gene is TRBV7-6, the J gene TRBJ1-5, with D possibly TRBD1 on 6 matching bases. The CDR3 extends over 15 amino acids. V lost 1 base to trimming and J lost 4 bases, with 11 bases between them. Germline CDR1 reads SGHVS; CDR2 reads FNYEAQ. This CDR3 reads CASSLEQGSNQPQHF. The DNA for the CDR3 is TGTGCCAGCAGCTTAGAACAGGGATCGAATCAGCCCCAGCATTTT.

The chain recombines TRBV29-1 with TRBJ2-7; 8 bases align to TRBD2. CDR1 and CDR2 (germline): SQVTM, ANQGSEA. The CDR3 totals 14 residues. The V segment lost 7 bases and the J segment 0 bases; nucleotides outside the gene matches: 8. The CDR3 bases are TGCAGCGCCACGACTAGCGCCGTCTCCTACGAGCAGTACTTC. Encoded protein: CSATTSAVSYEQYF.

The rearrangement links TRBV6-5 to TRBJ1-2; the D gene is possibly TRBD1 (5 bases). V was trimmed by 1 base and J by 3 bases, leaving 15 bases between them. CDR1 and CDR2 from the germline V gene are MNHEY and SVGAGI. The CDR3 loop spans 16 amino acids. The CDR3 bases are TGTGCCAGCAGTTACTTACAGGTGCGGGGGGACTATGGCTACACCTTC. Translating it yields CASSYLQVRGDYGYTF.

The chain has TRBV28 and TRBJ2-7; D is possibly TRBD1 (5 bases). This CDR3 comprises 14 residues. Germline assignment: CDR1 MDHEN and CDR2 SYDVKM. Between the trimmed V and J ends, which lost 3 bases and 3 bases, there was a span of 12 bases. This chain's CDR3 is CASSFSGISYEQYF. DNA for the CDR3: TGTGCCAGCAGTTTCTCAGGGATAAGCTACGAGCAGTACTTC.

The CDR3: CASSEQGARTDTQYF. Written as DNA, the CDR3 is TGTGCCAGCAGCGAACAGGGGGCGCGAACAGATACGCAGTATTTT. The J gene is TRBJ2-3, the V gene TRBV2; TRBD1 matches at 9 bases. V trimming: 6 bases; J trimming: 3 bases; junction bases outside the gene matches: 7. This CDR3 region has 15 residues. Germline-derived CDR1 and CDR2 are SNHLY and FYNNEI.

The chain couples TRBV5-1 to TRBJ1-5, with TRBD1 matching 7 bases. The J segment lost 2 bases and the V segment lost 4 bases, leaving 12 bases of the junction unmatched. The germline CDR1 and CDR2 sequences are SGHRS and YFSETQ. The CDR3 spans 17 residues. CDR3 in amino acids: CASSLRKTGVGNQPQHF. CDR3 DNA: TGCGCCAGCAGCCTAAGGAAAACAGGGGTTGGCAATCAGCCCCAGCATTTT.